This note documents a single T cell receptor beta chain sequence. Its antigen target is currently unknown. No quality values exist for individual bases; no much larger clone is one base distant. Receptors were amplified or captured by the immunoSEQ multiplex PCR assay. TCRdb provides this immuneACCESS table in a form limited to in-frame rearrangements. Some clones are lacking; in checked studies, under half of them reflect an unresolved V gene, and why the rest are absent is not known. Here the sample has around 76,000 clones; 91% occur a single time. Jointly, the top ten make up around 0.24% of the sample. The CDR3 measures 12 amino acids from cysteine to phenylalanine. This entry keeps only the CDR3 DNA: 36 bases, framed from base 1. The V and J ends are trimmed by 10 bases and 8 bases, leaving 17 bases between them. The germline V gene encodes CDR1 MDHEN and CDR2 SYDVKM. The sample is drawn from a study of technical replicates of blood from a few donors (dated by TCRdb to the late 2010s).

This clonotype originated in a human donor in good health. Recombination joined TRBV28 with TRBJ1-2; TRBD1 is a possible D gene, resting on 6 matching bases. Sequenced input: T cells isolated from PBMCs. The nucleotide sequence is given as TGTGCCATCTCGAAAGGGGGTCGGGGCTACACCTTC. Its protein product is CAISKGGRGYTF.